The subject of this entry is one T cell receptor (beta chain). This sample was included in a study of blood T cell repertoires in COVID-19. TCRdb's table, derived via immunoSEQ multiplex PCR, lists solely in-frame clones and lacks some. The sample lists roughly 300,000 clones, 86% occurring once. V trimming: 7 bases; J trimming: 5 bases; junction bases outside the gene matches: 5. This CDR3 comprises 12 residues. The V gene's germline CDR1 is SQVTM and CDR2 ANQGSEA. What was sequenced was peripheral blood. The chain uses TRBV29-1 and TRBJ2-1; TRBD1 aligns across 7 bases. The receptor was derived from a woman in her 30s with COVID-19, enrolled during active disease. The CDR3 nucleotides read TGCAGCGCCCACAGGGGCGACAATGAGCAGTTCTTC. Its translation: CSAHRGDNEQFF.